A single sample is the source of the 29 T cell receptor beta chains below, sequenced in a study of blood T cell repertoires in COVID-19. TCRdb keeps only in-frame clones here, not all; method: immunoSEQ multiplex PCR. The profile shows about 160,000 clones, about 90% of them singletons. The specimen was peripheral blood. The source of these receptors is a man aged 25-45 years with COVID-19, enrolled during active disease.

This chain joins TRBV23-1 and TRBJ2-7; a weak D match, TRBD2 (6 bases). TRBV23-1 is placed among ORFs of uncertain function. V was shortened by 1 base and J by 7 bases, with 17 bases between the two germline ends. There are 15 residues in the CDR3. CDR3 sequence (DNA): TGCGCCAGCAGTCAATGGAGGGGAATCGAGTTGGAGCAGTACTTC. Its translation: CASSQWRGIELEQYF.

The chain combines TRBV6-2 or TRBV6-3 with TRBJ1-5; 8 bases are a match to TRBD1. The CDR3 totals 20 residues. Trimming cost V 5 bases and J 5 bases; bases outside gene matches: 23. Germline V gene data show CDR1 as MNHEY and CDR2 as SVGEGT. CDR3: CASSAPPGQGGIGFHQPQHF. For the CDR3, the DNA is TGTGCCAGCAGTGCACCCCCCGGACAGGGTGGAATCGGTTTTCATCAGCCCCAGCATTTT.

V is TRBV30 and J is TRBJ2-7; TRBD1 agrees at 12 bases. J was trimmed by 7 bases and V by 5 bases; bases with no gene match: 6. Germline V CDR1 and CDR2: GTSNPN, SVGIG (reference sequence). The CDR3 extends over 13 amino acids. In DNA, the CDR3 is TGTGCCTGGGGGACAGGGGGCTTGAGGGAGCAGTACTTC. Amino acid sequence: CAWGTGGLREQYF.

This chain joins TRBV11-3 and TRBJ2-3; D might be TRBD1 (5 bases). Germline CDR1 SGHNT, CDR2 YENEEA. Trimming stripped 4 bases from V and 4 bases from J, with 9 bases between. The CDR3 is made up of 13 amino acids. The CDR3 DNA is TGTGCCAGCAGCTCCAGGGATCCAGATACGCAGTATTTT. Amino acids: CASSSRDPDTQYF.

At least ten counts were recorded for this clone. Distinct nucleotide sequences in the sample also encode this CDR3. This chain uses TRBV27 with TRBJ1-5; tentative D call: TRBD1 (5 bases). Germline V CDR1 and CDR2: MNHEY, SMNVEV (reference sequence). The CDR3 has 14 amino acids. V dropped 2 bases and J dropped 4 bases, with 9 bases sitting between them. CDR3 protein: CASSLDSPNQPQHF. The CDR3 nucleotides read TGTGCCAGCAGTTTAGACAGTCCGAATCAGCCCCAGCATTTT.

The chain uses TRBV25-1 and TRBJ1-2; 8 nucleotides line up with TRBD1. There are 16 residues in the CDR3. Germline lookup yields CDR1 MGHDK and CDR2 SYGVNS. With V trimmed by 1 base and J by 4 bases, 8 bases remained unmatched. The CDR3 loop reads CASSESRGREAYGYTF. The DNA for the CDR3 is TGTGCCAGCAGTGAATCCAGGGGGCGCGAAGCCTATGGCTACACCTTC.

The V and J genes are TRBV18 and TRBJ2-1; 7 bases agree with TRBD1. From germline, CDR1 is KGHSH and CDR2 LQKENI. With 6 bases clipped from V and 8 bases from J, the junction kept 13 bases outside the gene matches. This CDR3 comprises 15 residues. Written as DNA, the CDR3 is TGTGCCAGCTCCTATCGACAGGGAACGCGCGATGAGCAGTTCTTC. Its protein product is CASSYRQGTRDEQFF.

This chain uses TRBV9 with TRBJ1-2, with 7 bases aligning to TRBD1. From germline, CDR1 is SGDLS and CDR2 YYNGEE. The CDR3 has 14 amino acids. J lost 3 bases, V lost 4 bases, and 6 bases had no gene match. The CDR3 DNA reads TGTGCCAGCAGCCCCGGGGACAGCTACTATGGCTACACCTTC. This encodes CASSPGDSYYGYTF.

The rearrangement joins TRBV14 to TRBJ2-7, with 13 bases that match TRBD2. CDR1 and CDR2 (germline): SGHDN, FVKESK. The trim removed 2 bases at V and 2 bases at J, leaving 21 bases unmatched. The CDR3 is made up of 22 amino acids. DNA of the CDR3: TGTGCCAGCAGCCAAAAGGGACTAGCGGGACTTATTACCGGAGGGATGCCCTACGAGCAGTACTTC. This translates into CASSQKGLAGLITGGMPYEQYF.

CDR3 loop: CASSQGLAGGTSSYNEQFF. As DNA, the CDR3 is TGTGCCAGCAGCCAGGGACTAGCGGGAGGGACCAGCTCCTACAATGAGCAGTTCTTC. The V and J genes are TRBV4-2 and TRBJ2-1, with 16 positions matching TRBD2. Unmatched junction bases numbered 5, after V lost 3 bases and J lost 0 bases. CDR1 LGHNA and CDR2 YNFKEQ come from the germline V gene. The CDR3 is made up of 19 amino acids.

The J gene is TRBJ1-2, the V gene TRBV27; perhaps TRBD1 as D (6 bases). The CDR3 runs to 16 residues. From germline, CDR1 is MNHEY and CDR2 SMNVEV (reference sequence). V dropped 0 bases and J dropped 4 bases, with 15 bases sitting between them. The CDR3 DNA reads TGTGCCAGCAGTTTATCGGGCGGGGGGGGCACCTATGGCTACACCTTC. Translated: CASSLSGGGGTYGYTF.

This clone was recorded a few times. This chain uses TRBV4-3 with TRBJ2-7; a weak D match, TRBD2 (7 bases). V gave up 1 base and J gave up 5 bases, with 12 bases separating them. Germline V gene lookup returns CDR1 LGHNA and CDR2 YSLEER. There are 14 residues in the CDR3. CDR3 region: CASSQGTGRDEQYF. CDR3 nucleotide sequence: TGCGCCAGCAGCCAAGGTACAGGGAGGGACGAGCAGTACTTC.

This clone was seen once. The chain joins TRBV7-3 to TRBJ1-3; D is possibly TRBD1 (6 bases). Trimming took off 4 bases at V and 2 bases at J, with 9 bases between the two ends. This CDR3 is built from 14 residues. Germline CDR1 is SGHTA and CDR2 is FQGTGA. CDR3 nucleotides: TGTGCCAGCAGCTCAGGACAGCCTGGAAACACCATATATTTT. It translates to CASSSGQPGNTIYF.

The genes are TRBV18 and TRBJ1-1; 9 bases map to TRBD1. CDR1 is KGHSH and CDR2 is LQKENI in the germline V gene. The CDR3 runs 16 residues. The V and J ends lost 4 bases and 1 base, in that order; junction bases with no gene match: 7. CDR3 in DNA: TGTGCCAGCTCACTCGGTGTACAGGGGGCGAACACTGAAGCTTTCTTT. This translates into CASSLGVQGANTEAFF. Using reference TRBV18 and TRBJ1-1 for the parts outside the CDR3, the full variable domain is NAGVMQNPRHLVRRRGQEARLRCSPMKGHSHVYWYRQLPEEGLKFMVYLQKENIIDESGMPKERFSAEFPKEGPSILRIQQVVRGDSAAYFCASSLGVQGANTEAFFGQGTRLTVV.

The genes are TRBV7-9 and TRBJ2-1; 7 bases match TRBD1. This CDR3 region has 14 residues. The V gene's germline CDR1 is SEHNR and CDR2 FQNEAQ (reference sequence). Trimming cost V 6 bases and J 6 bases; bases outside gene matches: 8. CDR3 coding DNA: TGTGCCAGCAGTCAAACGACAGGGACCAATGAGCAGTTCTTC. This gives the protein CASSQTTGTNEQFF.

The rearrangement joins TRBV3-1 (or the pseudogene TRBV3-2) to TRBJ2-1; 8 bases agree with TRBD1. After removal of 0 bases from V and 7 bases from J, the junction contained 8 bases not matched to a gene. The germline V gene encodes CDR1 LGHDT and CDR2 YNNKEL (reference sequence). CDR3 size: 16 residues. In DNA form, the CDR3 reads TGTGCCAGCAGCCAAGATCCGATCCAGGGGGCTAATGAGCAGTTCTTC. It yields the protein CASSQDPIQGANEQFF.

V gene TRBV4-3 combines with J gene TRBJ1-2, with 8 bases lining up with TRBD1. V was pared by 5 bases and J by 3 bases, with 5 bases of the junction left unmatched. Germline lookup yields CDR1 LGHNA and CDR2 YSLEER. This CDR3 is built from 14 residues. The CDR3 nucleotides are TGCGCCAGCAGCAAACAGGGGGTAGACTATGGCTACACCTTC. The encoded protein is CASSKQGVDYGYTF.

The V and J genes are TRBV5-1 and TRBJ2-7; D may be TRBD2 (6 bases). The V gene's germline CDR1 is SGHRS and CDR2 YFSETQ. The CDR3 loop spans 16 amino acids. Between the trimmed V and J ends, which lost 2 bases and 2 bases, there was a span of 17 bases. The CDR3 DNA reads TGCGCCAGCAGCTTTCAAGGAGCGGGCGTAACCTACGAGCAGTACTTC. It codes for CASSFQGAGVTYEQYF.

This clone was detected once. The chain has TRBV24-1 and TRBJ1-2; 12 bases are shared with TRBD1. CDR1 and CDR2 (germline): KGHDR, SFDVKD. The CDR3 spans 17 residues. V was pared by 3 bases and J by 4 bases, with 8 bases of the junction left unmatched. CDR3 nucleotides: TGTGCCACCAGTGATACTCCGGGACAGGGGGCTTTCTATGGCTACACCTTC. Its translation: CATSDTPGQGAFYGYTF.

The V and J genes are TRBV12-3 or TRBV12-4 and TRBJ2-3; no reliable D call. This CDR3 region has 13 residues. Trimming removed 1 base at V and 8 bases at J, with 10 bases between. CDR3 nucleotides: TGTGCCAGCAGTTTAGTTCTGACGGGTACGCAGTATTTT. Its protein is CASSLVLTGTQYF.

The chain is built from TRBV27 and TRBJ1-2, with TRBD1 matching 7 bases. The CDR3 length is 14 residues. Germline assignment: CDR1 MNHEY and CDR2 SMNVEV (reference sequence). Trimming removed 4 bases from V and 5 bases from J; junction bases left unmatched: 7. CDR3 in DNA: TGTGCCAGCAGTTCCCCGACAGGGAGTTATGGCTACACCTTC. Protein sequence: CASSSPTGSYGYTF.

The CDR3 DNA follows: TGTGCCAGCAGCTCATGGACTAGCGGGACGTGGGGGACCCAGTACTTC. Amino acids: CASSSWTSGTWGTQYF. This chain uses TRBV7-9 with TRBJ2-5, with TRBD2 matching 12 bases. The CDR3 is made up of 16 amino acids. From germline, CDR1 is SEHNR and CDR2 FQNEAQ (reference sequence). V lost 4 bases and J lost 7; bases outside the gene matches: 10.

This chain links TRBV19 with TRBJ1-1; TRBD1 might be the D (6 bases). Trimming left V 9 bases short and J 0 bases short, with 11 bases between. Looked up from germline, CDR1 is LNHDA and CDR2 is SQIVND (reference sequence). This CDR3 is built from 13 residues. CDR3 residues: CASRRGMNTEAFF. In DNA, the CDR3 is TGTGCCAGCCGAAGGGGGATGAACACTGAAGCTTTCTTT.

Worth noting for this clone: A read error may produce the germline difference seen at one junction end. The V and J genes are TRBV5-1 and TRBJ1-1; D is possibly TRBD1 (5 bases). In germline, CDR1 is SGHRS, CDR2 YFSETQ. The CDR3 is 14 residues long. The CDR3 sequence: CASSEQGVKTEAFF. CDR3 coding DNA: TGCGCCAGCAGCGAGCAGGGCGTGAAAACTGAAGCTTTCTTT.

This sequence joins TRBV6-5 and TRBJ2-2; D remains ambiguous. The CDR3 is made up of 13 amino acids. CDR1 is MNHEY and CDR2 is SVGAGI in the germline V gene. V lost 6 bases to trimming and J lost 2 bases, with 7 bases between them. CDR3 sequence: CASRETNTGELFF. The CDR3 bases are TGTGCCAGCAGAGAGACAAACACCGGGGAGCTGTTTTTT.

This CDR3 reads CASSLSWDRLNYGYTF. The CDR3 DNA sequence: TGTGCCAGCAGCCTCTCGTGGGACAGGCTAAACTATGGCTACACCTTC. The rearrangement links TRBV11-3 to TRBJ1-2, with 8 bases fitting TRBD1. CDR3 length: 16 amino acids. Germline lookup yields CDR1 SGHNT and CDR2 YENEEA. The V and J ends lost 5 bases and 2 bases, in that order; junction bases with no gene match: 10.

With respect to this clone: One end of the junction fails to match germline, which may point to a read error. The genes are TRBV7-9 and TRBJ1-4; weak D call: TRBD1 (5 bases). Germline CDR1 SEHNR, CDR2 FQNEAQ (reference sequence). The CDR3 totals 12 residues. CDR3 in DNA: TGTGCCAGCAGCTTAGCTACCGGGACTTCTGTTTTT. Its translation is CASSLATGTSVF. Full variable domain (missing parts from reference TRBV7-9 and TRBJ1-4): DTGVSQNPRHKITKRGQNVTFRCDPISEHNRLYWYRQTLGQGPEFLTYFQNEAQLEKSRLLSDRFSAERPKGSFSTLEIQRTEQGDSAMYLCASSLATGTSVFGSGTQLSVL.

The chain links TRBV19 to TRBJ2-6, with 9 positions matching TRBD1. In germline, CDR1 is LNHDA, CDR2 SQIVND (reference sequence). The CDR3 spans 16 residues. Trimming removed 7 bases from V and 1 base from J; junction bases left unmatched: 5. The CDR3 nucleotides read TGTGCCAGTAACTCCGGGACAGGGTCTGGGGCCAACGTCCTGACTTTC. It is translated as CASNSGTGSGANVLTF.

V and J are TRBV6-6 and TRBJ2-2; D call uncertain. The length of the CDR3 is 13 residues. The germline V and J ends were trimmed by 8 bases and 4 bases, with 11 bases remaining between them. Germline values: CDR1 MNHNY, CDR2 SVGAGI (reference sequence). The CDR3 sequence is CASFSEFTGELFF. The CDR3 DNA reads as TGTGCCAGCTTTAGTGAATTCACCGGGGAGCTGTTTTTT.